This T cell receptor (beta chain) comes out of a study of blood T cell repertoires in COVID-19. As for the study in general: The analysed material was cDNA or gDNA that came from T cells, B-cell-depleted T cells, or PBMCs.

This clone has a handful of counts. Trimming took 5 bases from V and 5 from J, leaving 13 bases between them. There are 14 residues in the CDR3. CDR1 SGHTA and CDR2 FQGNSA come from the germline V gene. TCRdb keeps only in-frame clones here, not all; method: immunoSEQ multiplex PCR. The sample gives 250,000 or so clones, approximately 81% of which show up once; 6.6% is in the top ten. Assignment of participants to cohorts was predicated upon participant-reported clinical history. Material: PBMCs or T cells enriched from blood (not recorded which). This TCR was recovered from a woman in her forties or fifties who had been exposed to COVID-19. The rearrangement joins TRBV7-2 to TRBJ2-1; perhaps TRBD1 as D (6 bases). CDR3 region: CASSRGQSNNEQFF. CDR3 in DNA: TGTGCCAGCAGCCGTGGACAGTCTAACAATGAGCAGTTCTTC.